These 11 T cell receptor beta chains came from one sample sequenced in a study of shared clonotypes between healthy human individuals. The table came from immunoSEQ multiplex PCR; TCRdb's copy has only in-frame clones and leaves some out. There are some 2,500,000 clones in the sample; 85% to 95% occur only once, and approximately 0.39% lies in the top ten. The sequenced sample consisted of naive CD4+ T cells from PBMCs. Subset described: CD45RA+ positively selected. These receptor sequences come from a man between 18 and 35 years old in good health. Some clones in this sample may be carry-over from other donors' samples.

The genes are TRBV11-3 and TRBJ2-1, with D uncertain. CDR3 length equals 14 residues. Trimming shortened V by 1 base and J by 8 bases, and 12 bases separated the two germline ends. The V gene's germline CDR1 is SGHNT and CDR2 YENEEA. CDR3 amino acids: CASSLGPYGDEQFF. The CDR3 nucleotides read TGTGCCAGCAGCTTAGGCCCTTATGGGGATGAGCAGTTCTTC.

This clone came up once. The V call is TRBV2, the J call TRBJ1-3; D might be TRBD1 (5 bases). CDR3 length: 14 amino acids. The germline V gene encodes CDR1 SNHLY and CDR2 FYNNEI. V gave up 5 bases and J gave up 2 bases, with 10 bases separating them. The CDR3 region is CASSPRATGNTIYF. In nucleotides, the CDR3 is TGTGCCAGCAGTCCCAGGGCAACTGGAAACACCATATATTTT.

This chain uses TRBV2 with TRBJ1-2; no firm D call. The CDR3 contains 14 residues. Germline CDR1 reads SNHLY; CDR2 reads FYNNEI. Trimming removed 6 bases from V and 1 base from J, with 12 bases in between. CDR3 in DNA: TGTGCCAGCAGCCCCGAGGTCCTTAACTATGGCTACACCTTC. Encoded protein: CASSPEVLNYGYTF.

J is TRBJ2-3 and V is TRBV5-1; D remains ambiguous. The germline V gene encodes CDR1 SGHRS and CDR2 YFSETQ. Trimming took off 7 bases at V and 2 bases at J, with 8 bases between the two ends. CDR3 length equals 12 residues. The CDR3 sequence is CASALDTDTQYF. DNA for the CDR3: TGCGCCAGCGCCCTCGACACAGATACGCAGTATTTT.

For this clone: This sample includes further DNA sequences coding for the same CDR3. V and J are TRBV5-1 and TRBJ2-5; a weak D match, TRBD2 (6 bases). Trimming left V 5 bases short and J 5 bases short, with 16 bases between. Germline V gene sequence: CDR1 SGHRS, CDR2 YFSETQ. The length of the CDR3 is 14 residues. The CDR3 coding sequence is TGCGCCAGCAGTTCCCCCGAAGGAGGGGAGACCCAGTACTTC. Translating it yields CASSSPEGGETQYF.

For the CDR3, the DNA is TGTGCCAGCAGTTACCGGGACGGATACAATGAGCAGTTCTTC. Its protein product is CASSYRDGYNEQFF. The gene calls are TRBV6-6 and TRBJ2-1; D assignment may be TRBD1 or TRBD2 (5 bases each). The ends were cut back, 2 bases at V and 4 bases at J, with 9 bases in the middle. Germline lookup yields CDR1 MNHNY and CDR2 SVGAGI (reference sequence). This CDR3 comprises 14 residues.

The chain links TRBV28 to TRBJ2-4, with unresolved D. The CDR3 has 15 amino acids. The V gene's germline CDR1 is MDHEN and CDR2 SYDVKM. The ends were cut back, 3 bases at V and 5 bases at J, with 14 bases in the middle. The CDR3 region is CASSLAGPLENIQYF. DNA of the CDR3: TGTGCCAGCAGTTTGGCAGGCCCCCTGGAAAACATTCAGTACTTC.

This clone was seen only once. This chain links TRBV7-2 with TRBJ2-5; TRBD1 or TRBD2 may be the D gene (6 bases each). Germline V gene lookup returns CDR1 SGHTA and CDR2 FQGNSA. The CDR3 is 16 residues long. With 4 bases removed from V and 1 base from J, the gap between germline ends came to 16 bases. In DNA, the CDR3 is TGTGCCAGCAGCTCCAGGGGCGGGGTGGGCCAAGAGACCCAGTACTTC. Translating it yields CASSSRGGVGQETQYF.

The rearrangement links TRBV28 to TRBJ1-5; D might be TRBD1 (6 bases). The CDR3 length is 15 residues. Germline V gives CDR1 MDHEN, CDR2 SYDVKM. V dropped 5 bases and J dropped 2 bases, with 13 bases sitting between them. The DNA for the CDR3 is TGTGCCAGCAGTCCCTTGGGGGGCCGCAATCAGCCCCAGCATTTT. Translating it yields CASSPLGGRNQPQHF.

A word on this clone: Other DNA sequences within the sample encode an identical CDR3. The CDR3 loop reads CASSSGTSYNEQFF. CDR3 in DNA: TGCGCCAGCAGCTCGGGGACCTCCTACAATGAGCAGTTCTTC. V usage is TRBV5-1 and J usage is TRBJ2-1, with D perhaps TRBD1 or TRBD2 (5 bases each). The CDR3 has 14 residues. V was cut by 3 bases and J by 0 bases, with 7 bases left in between. Germline CDR1 reads SGHRS; CDR2 reads YFSETQ.

V gene TRBV5-1 combines with J gene TRBJ1-1; D is perhaps TRBD1 (6 bases). The CDR3 is 15 amino acids. The germline gives CDR1 SGHRS, CDR2 YFSETQ. V was cut by 4 bases and J by 0 bases, with 13 bases left in between. CDR3 amino acids: CASSAPTGVNTEAFF. CDR3 sequence (DNA): TGCGCCAGCAGCGCACCGACAGGTGTGAACACTGAAGCTTTCTTT.